The present T cell receptor beta chain was sequenced within a study of blood T cell repertoires in COVID-19. This clone was counted only a few times. Germline values: CDR1 LGHNA, CDR2 YNFKEQ. Trimming cost V 0 bases and J 9 bases; bases outside gene matches: 3. The CDR3 runs 15 residues. Recruitment covered roughly 24 US areas and drew participants whose ages spanned roughly 18 to 90 years. The protocol was immunoSEQ multiplex PCR, while the TCRdb copy is restricted to in-frame clones and leaves out a portion. The sample contains about 270,000 clones, about 88% of which appear only once. The J gene is TRBJ1-6, the V gene TRBV4-2; TRBD1 matches at 9 bases. Sequences were obtained from PBMCs or T cells enriched from blood (not recorded which). This clonotype was sampled from a woman aged 45 to 65 who had recovered from COVID-19. CDR3 sequence: CASSQEHRGRSPLHF. The CDR3, as DNA: TGTGCCAGCAGCCAAGAACACAGGGGGCGTTCACCCCTCCACTTT.